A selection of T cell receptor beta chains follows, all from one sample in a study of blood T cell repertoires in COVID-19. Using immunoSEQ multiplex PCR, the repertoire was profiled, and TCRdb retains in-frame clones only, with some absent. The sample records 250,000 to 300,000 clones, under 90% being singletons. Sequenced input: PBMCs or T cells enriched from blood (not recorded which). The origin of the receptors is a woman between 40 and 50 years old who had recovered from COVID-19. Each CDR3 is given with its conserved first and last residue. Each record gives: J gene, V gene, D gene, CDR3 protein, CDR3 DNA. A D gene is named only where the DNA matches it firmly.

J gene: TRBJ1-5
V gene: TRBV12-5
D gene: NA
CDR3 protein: CASGVGNQPQHF
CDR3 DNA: TGTGCTAGCGGAGTAGGCAATCAGCCCCAGCATTTT

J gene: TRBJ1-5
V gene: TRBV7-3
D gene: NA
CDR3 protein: CASRPYDRGRRSNQPQHF
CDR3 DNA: TGTGCCAGCAGGCCTTATGACCGGGGTAGAAGGAGCAATCAGCCCCAGCATTTT

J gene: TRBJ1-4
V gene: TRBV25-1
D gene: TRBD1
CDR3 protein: CASSAQGARREKLFF
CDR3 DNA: TGTGCCAGCAGTGCACAGGGGGCGCGTCGGGAAAAACTGTTTTTT

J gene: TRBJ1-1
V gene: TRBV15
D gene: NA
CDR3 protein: CATSRGVSGANLPEAFF
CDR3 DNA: TGTGCCACCAGCAGAGGGGTCTCGGGAGCAAACTTGCCTGAAGCTTTCTTT

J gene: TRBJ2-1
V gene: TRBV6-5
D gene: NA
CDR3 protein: CATSAVSSYNEQFF
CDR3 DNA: TGTGCCACCTCGGCGGTCAGCTCCTACAATGAGCAGTTCTTC

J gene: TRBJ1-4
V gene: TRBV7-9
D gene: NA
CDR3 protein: CASGGPERTNEKLFF
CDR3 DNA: TGTGCCAGCGGCGGGCCGGAAAGAACTAATGAAAAACTGTTTTTT

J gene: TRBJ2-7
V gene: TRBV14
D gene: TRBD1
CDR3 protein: CASNRQGLGEQYF
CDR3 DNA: TGTGCCAGCAACCGACAGGGATTAGGCGAGCAGTACTTC

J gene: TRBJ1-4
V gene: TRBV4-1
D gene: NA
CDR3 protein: CASSQVTGVEKLFF
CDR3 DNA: TGCGCCAGCAGCCAGGTGACCGGGGTGGAAAAACTGTTTTTT

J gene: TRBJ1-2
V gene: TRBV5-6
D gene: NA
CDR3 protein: CASSLVGDQGYTF
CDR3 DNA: TGTGCCAGCAGCTTGGTTGGAGACCAAGGCTACACCTTC

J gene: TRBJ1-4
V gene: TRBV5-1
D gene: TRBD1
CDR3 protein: CASSTTGASEKLFF
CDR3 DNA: TGCGCCAGCAGCACGACAGGGGCGAGTGAAAAACTGTTTTTT